This TCR beta chain is drawn from a study of blood T cell repertoires in COVID-19. The wider study: PBMCs, B-cell-depleted T cells, or T cells were the source of the cDNA or gDNA that made up the material.

This CDR3 has 15 amino acids. The V gene's germline CDR1 is MNHEY and CDR2 SVGAGI. A note on this clone: Its ends do not fully match the called genes, so a read error is possible.

Per the authors' pipeline: Nucleated cell counts were estimated from reference gene primer amplification. The method was immunoSEQ multiplex PCR; TCRdb's version includes in-frame clones alone and lacks a portion of them. That table gives V, J and clone size, and the DNA gave D and trimming. The table records around 60,000 clones, around 70% of them present only once. Seattle participants joined during active infection and were tracked over time. Sequencing input: peripheral blood. The receptor comes from a woman between 70 and 85 years old with COVID-19, enrolled during active disease. This chain joins TRBV6-5 and TRBJ1-2, with TRBD1 matching 7 bases. This CDR3 reads CASSDSKGTALGYTF. For the CDR3, the DNA is TGTGCCAGCAGTGACTCAAAGGGGACAGCCTTAGGCTACACCTTC.